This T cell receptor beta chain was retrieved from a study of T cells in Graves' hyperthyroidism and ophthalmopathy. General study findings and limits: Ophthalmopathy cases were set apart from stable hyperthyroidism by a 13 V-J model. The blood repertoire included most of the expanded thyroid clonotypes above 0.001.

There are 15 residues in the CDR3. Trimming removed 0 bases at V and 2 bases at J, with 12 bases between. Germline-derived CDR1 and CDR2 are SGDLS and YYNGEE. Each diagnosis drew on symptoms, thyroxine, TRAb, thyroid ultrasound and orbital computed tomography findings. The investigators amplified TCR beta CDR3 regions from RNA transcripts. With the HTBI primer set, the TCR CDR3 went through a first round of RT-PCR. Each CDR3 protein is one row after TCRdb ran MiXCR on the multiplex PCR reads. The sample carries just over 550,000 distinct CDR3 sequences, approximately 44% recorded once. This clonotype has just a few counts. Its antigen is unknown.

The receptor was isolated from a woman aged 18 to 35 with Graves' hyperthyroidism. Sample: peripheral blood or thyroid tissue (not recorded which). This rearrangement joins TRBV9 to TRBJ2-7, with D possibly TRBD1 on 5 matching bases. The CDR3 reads CASSVGSTATYEQYF. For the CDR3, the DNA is TGTGCCAGCAGCGTAGGTTCGACAGCGACCTACGAGCAGTACTTC.